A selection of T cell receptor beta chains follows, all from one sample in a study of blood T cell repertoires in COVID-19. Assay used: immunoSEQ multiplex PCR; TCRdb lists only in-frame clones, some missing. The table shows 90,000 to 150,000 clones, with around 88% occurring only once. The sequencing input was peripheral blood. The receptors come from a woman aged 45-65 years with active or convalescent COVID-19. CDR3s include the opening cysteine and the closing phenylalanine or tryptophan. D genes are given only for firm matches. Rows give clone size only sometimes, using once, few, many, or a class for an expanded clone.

cdr3_aa: CASSYSHRSAHEQYF
cdr3_nt: TGTGCCAGCAGTTACTCACACAGGTCGGCTCACGAGCAGTACTTC
cdr3_length: 15
v_call: TRBV6-2/TRBV6-3
clone_size: NA
j_call: TRBJ2-7
d_call: NA

cdr3_aa: CASSFPNTEAFF
cdr3_nt: TGTGCCAGCAGCTTCCCGAACACTGAAGCTTTCTTT
cdr3_length: 12
v_call: TRBV28
clone_size: NA
j_call: TRBJ1-1
d_call: NA

cdr3_aa: CASSQEGDSGNTIYF
cdr3_nt: TGCGCCAGCAGTCAGGAGGGAGACTCTGGAAACACCATATATTTT
cdr3_length: 15
v_call: TRBV23-1
clone_size: NA
j_call: TRBJ1-3
d_call: NA

cdr3_aa: CASSLVTSPGMPPKPFF
cdr3_nt: TGTGCCAGCAGCTTAGTTACGTCCCCAGGCATGCCCCCGAAGCCTTTCTTT
cdr3_length: 17
v_call: TRBV7-8
clone_size: NA
j_call: TRBJ1-1
d_call: NA

cdr3_aa: CASSLTGSSYNEQFF
cdr3_nt: TGCGCCAGCAGCTTGACGGGGAGCTCCTACAATGAGCAGTTCTTC
cdr3_length: 15
v_call: TRBV5-1
clone_size: NA
j_call: TRBJ2-1
d_call: NA

cdr3_aa: CASSLRTSGYEQYF
cdr3_nt: TGTGCCAGCAGCCTTCGGACTAGCGGATACGAGCAGTACTTC
cdr3_length: 14
v_call: TRBV9
clone_size: NA
j_call: TRBJ2-7
d_call: TRBD2

cdr3_aa: CASSLGQGRQTQYF
cdr3_nt: TGTGCCAGCAGCTTGGGACAGGGTAGGCAGACCCAGTACTTC
cdr3_length: 14
v_call: TRBV11-1
clone_size: NA
j_call: TRBJ2-5
d_call: TRBD1

cdr3_aa: CASSAVPGGNNQPQHF
cdr3_nt: TGTGCCAGTAGTGCCGTACCCGGGGGGAACAATCAGCCCCAGCATTTT
cdr3_length: 16
v_call: TRBV19
clone_size: NA
j_call: TRBJ1-5
d_call: NA

cdr3_aa: CASRPSGSSWGQYF
cdr3_nt: TGTGCCAGCAGACCAAGCGGGAGCTCGTGGGGCCAGTACTTC
cdr3_length: 14
v_call: TRBV6-5
clone_size: NA
j_call: TRBJ2-5
d_call: TRBD2

cdr3_aa: CASSPGTTGNTIYF
cdr3_nt: TGTGCCAGCAGCCCAGGGACAACCGGAAACACCATATATTTT
cdr3_length: 14
v_call: TRBV7-2
clone_size: NA
j_call: TRBJ1-3
d_call: NA

cdr3_aa: CACDRVGGNTIYF
cdr3_nt: TGTGCCTGCGACAGGGTCGGTGGAAACACCATATATTTT
cdr3_length: 13
v_call: TRBV30
clone_size: NA
j_call: TRBJ1-3
d_call: TRBD1

cdr3_aa: CASSLVRGGERYEQYF
cdr3_nt: TGTGCCAGCAGCTTAGTAAGGGGCGGAGAACGTTACGAGCAGTACTTC
cdr3_length: 16
v_call: TRBV7-2
clone_size: NA
j_call: TRBJ2-7
d_call: NA

cdr3_aa: CATAGIRGQYF
cdr3_nt: TGTGCCACCGCGGGAATCCGCGGGCAGTACTTC
cdr3_length: 11
v_call: TRBV25-1
clone_size: NA
j_call: TRBJ2-7
d_call: NA

cdr3_aa: CASSYLQGAAYEQYF
cdr3_nt: TGTGCCAGCAGTTACCTCCAGGGGGCGGCCTACGAGCAGTACTTC
cdr3_length: 15
v_call: TRBV6-6
clone_size: NA
j_call: TRBJ2-7
d_call: TRBD1

cdr3_aa: CASSTGLAGSTDTQYF
cdr3_nt: TGTGCCAGCAGCACCGGACTAGCGGGGAGCACAGATACGCAGTATTTT
cdr3_length: 16
v_call: TRBV6-2/TRBV6-3
clone_size: NA
j_call: TRBJ2-3
d_call: TRBD2

cdr3_aa: CASSLGTGNSGANVLTF
cdr3_nt: TGTGCCAGCAGCCTAGGGACAGGTAACTCTGGGGCCAACGTCCTGACTTTC
cdr3_length: 17
v_call: TRBV11-3
clone_size: NA
j_call: TRBJ2-6
d_call: TRBD1

cdr3_aa: CSVVGTGLGSYEQYF
cdr3_nt: TGCAGCGTTGTGGGGACTGGCCTGGGGAGCTACGAGCAGTACTTC
cdr3_length: 15
v_call: TRBV29-1
clone_size: NA
j_call: TRBJ2-7
d_call: NA

cdr3_aa: CASRPGLAGDNEQFF
cdr3_nt: TGTGCCAGCAGGCCGGGACTAGCGGGAGACAATGAGCAGTTCTTC
cdr3_length: 15
v_call: TRBV6-6
clone_size: NA
j_call: TRBJ2-1
d_call: TRBD2

cdr3_aa: CASSKVQARSGNTIYF
cdr3_nt: TGTGCCAGCAGCAAAGTGCAGGCCCGCTCTGGAAACACCATATATTTT
cdr3_length: 16
v_call: TRBV21-1
clone_size: NA
j_call: TRBJ1-3
d_call: NA

cdr3_aa: CAISRTGGGGNYGYTF
cdr3_nt: TGTGCCATCAGCAGGACAGGGGGCGGAGGGAACTATGGCTACACCTTC
cdr3_length: 16
v_call: TRBV10-3
clone_size: NA
j_call: TRBJ1-2
d_call: TRBD1

cdr3_aa: CASSKETSGNTYEQYF
cdr3_nt: TGTGCCAGCAGCAAAGAAACTAGCGGCAATACCTACGAGCAGTACTTC
cdr3_length: 16
v_call: TRBV21-1
clone_size: NA
j_call: TRBJ2-7
d_call: NA

cdr3_aa: CASSSRRSGTGQETQYF
cdr3_nt: TGTGCCAGCAGCTCAAGGCGCTCCGGGACAGGACAAGAGACCCAGTACTTC
cdr3_length: 17
v_call: TRBV13
clone_size: once
j_call: TRBJ2-5
d_call: TRBD1

cdr3_aa: CAWNLGGLSYNEQFF
cdr3_nt: TGTGCCTGGAACCTGGGGGGACTTTCCTACAATGAGCAGTTCTTC
cdr3_length: 15
v_call: TRBV30
clone_size: NA
j_call: TRBJ2-1
d_call: NA

cdr3_aa: CAWRDTGGASGYTF
cdr3_nt: TGTGCCTGGAGGGACACGGGGGGCGCCTCCGGCTACACCTTC
cdr3_length: 14
v_call: TRBV30
clone_size: NA
j_call: TRBJ1-2
d_call: NA

cdr3_aa: CASSPRAAGAGNEQFF
cdr3_nt: TGTGCCAGCTCACCACGGGCAGCGGGAGCTGGCAATGAGCAGTTCTTC
cdr3_length: 16
v_call: TRBV18
clone_size: NA
j_call: TRBJ2-1
d_call: TRBD2

cdr3_aa: CASSLAQGWTEAFF
cdr3_nt: TGCGCCAGCAGCTTGGCACAGGGCTGGACTGAAGCTTTCTTT
cdr3_length: 14
v_call: TRBV5-1
clone_size: NA
j_call: TRBJ1-1
d_call: NA

cdr3_aa: CASSLALDGDFSYEQYF
cdr3_nt: TGTGCCAGCAGCTTGGCCTTGGACGGGGATTTCTCCTACGAGCAGTACTTC
cdr3_length: 17
v_call: TRBV5-6
clone_size: NA
j_call: TRBJ2-7
d_call: NA

cdr3_aa: CASRPLAGGPHNEQFF
cdr3_nt: TGTGCCAGTAGACCTTTAGCGGGAGGGCCCCACAATGAGCAGTTCTTC
cdr3_length: 16
v_call: TRBV19
clone_size: NA
j_call: TRBJ2-1
d_call: TRBD2